These T cell receptor beta chains were read from a single sample in a study of T-cell memory formation after mild COVID-19. MiXCR, applied by TCRdb to the 5' RACE reads, yields one record per CDR3 protein. The repertoire holds 180,000 or so distinct CDR3 sequences, with 16% as singletons. The sample taken for sequencing was PBMCs or a T cell subset sorted from them (not recorded which). These receptors came from an adult woman who had mild COVID-19 (a few samples of this study predate the infection). Cell type and time point are not known. Each CDR3 is given with its conserved first and last residue. D genes are given only for firm matches. Rows may omit the clone size; those that give it use once, few, many or a size class.

CDR3aa: CASSLVRGKGGNEQFF
CDR3nt: TGCGCCAGCAGCTTGGTACGAGGTAAAGGGGGCAATGAGCAGTTCTTC
d_gene: -
abundance: few
v_gene: TRBV5-1
j_gene: TRBJ2-1

CDR3aa: CASLPNTEAFF
CDR3nt: TGTGCCAGCCTTCCAAACACTGAAGCTTTCTTT
d_gene: -
abundance: few
v_gene: TRBV2
j_gene: TRBJ1-1

CDR3aa: CASSLVPTGEQYF
CDR3nt: TGCGCCAGCAGCTTGGTTCCCACGGGCGAGCAGTACTTC
d_gene: -
abundance: few
v_gene: TRBV5-1
j_gene: TRBJ2-7

CDR3aa: CASSPGQGKGRTEAFF
CDR3nt: TGTGCCAGCAGTCCCGGACAGGGGAAAGGGCGCACTGAAGCTTTCTTT
d_gene: TRBD1
abundance: -
v_gene: TRBV12-3/TRBV12-4
j_gene: TRBJ1-1

CDR3aa: CASSRQGGGYEQYF
CDR3nt: TGTGCCAGTAGTAGGCAGGGAGGCGGCTACGAGCAGTACTTC
d_gene: -
abundance: many
v_gene: TRBV19
j_gene: TRBJ2-7

CDR3aa: CATSRALGQGTEQYF
CDR3nt: TGTGCCACCAGCAGAGCCCTGGGACAGGGGACCGAGCAGTACTTC
d_gene: TRBD1
abundance: few
v_gene: TRBV15
j_gene: TRBJ2-7

CDR3aa: CASSQGRNTQYF
CDR3nt: TGTGCCAGCAGCCAGGGCAGGAATACGCAGTATTTT
d_gene: -
abundance: many
v_gene: TRBV7-9
j_gene: TRBJ2-3

CDR3aa: CASSEGASAKNIQYF
CDR3nt: TGTGCCAGCAGTGAAGGTGCGTCCGCCAAAAACATTCAGTACTTC
d_gene: -
abundance: few
v_gene: TRBV6-1
j_gene: TRBJ2-4

CDR3aa: CASSSTQGAGYGYTF
CDR3nt: TGTGCCAGCAGTTCGACACAGGGGGCGGGCTATGGCTACACCTTC
d_gene: TRBD1
abundance: few
v_gene: TRBV28
j_gene: TRBJ1-2

CDR3aa: CAISAGPREGYTF
CDR3nt: TGTGCCATCAGTGCGGGGCCCCGGGAGGGCTACACCTTC
d_gene: -
abundance: few
v_gene: TRBV10-3
j_gene: TRBJ1-2

CDR3aa: CATSDSPLGADTQYF
CDR3nt: TGTGCCACCAGTGACTCCCCCTTAGGGGCAGATACGCAGTATTTT
d_gene: -
abundance: -
v_gene: TRBV24-1
j_gene: TRBJ2-3

CDR3aa: CASSLKRDLFGGEQFF
CDR3nt: TGTGCCAGCAGCCTCAAGCGGGATCTCTTTGGCGGTGAGCAGTTCTTC
d_gene: TRBD2
abundance: -
v_gene: TRBV2
j_gene: TRBJ2-1

CDR3aa: CASSPRDESGNTIYF
CDR3nt: TGTGCCAGCTCACCTCGGGACGAATCTGGAAACACCATATATTTT
d_gene: -
abundance: -
v_gene: TRBV18
j_gene: TRBJ1-3

CDR3aa: CASSQDLITDTQYF
CDR3nt: TGTGCCAGCAGCCAAGATCTGATCACAGATACGCAGTATTTT
d_gene: -
abundance: few
v_gene: TRBV14
j_gene: TRBJ2-3

CDR3aa: CASGGTGVRPQHF
CDR3nt: TGTGCCAGCGGGGGGACAGGGGTTCGGCCCCAGCATTTT
d_gene: TRBD1
abundance: -
v_gene: TRBV6-2/TRBV6-3
j_gene: TRBJ1-5

CDR3aa: CASSPGETQYF
CDR3nt: TGTGCCAGCAGCCCCGGGGAGACCCAGTACTTC
d_gene: -
abundance: many
v_gene: TRBV18
j_gene: TRBJ2-5

CDR3aa: CASSTTSGRAVYEQYF
CDR3nt: TGTGCCAGCAGCACCACTAGCGGGAGGGCCGTCTACGAGCAGTACTTC
d_gene: TRBD2
abundance: -
v_gene: TRBV7-9
j_gene: TRBJ2-7

CDR3aa: CASSPDTYGYTF
CDR3nt: TGTGCCAGCAGCCCAGACACCTATGGCTACACCTTC
d_gene: -
abundance: few
v_gene: TRBV7-2
j_gene: TRBJ1-2

CDR3aa: CASSLRYPGARSGANVLTF
CDR3nt: TGTGCCAGCAGTTTAAGGTACCCGGGGGCGCGCAGTGGGGCCAACGTCCTGACTTTC
d_gene: -
abundance: -
v_gene: TRBV27
j_gene: TRBJ2-6

CDR3aa: CSARGDTSKRPLHF
CDR3nt: TGCAGTGCTAGAGGGGACACTTCGAAAAGACCCCTCCACTTT
d_gene: -
abundance: few
v_gene: TRBV20-1
j_gene: TRBJ1-6

CDR3aa: CASSPSGRRREQFF
CDR3nt: TGTGCCAGCAGTCCTAGCGGGAGAAGGCGTGAGCAGTTCTTC
d_gene: TRBD2
abundance: once
v_gene: TRBV7-2
j_gene: TRBJ2-1

CDR3aa: CASREGGLSYEQYF
CDR3nt: TGTGCCAGCAGAGAGGGGGGCCTTTCCTACGAGCAGTACTTC
d_gene: -
abundance: -
v_gene: TRBV12-3/TRBV12-4
j_gene: TRBJ2-7

CDR3aa: CAGVYEQYF
CDR3nt: TGTGCCGGTGTCTACGAGCAGTACTTC
d_gene: -
abundance: -
v_gene: TRBV25-1
j_gene: TRBJ2-7

CDR3aa: CASSLGGLGQGDQPQHF
CDR3nt: TGTGCCAGCAGCTTAGGAGGTTTGGGGCAGGGTGATCAGCCCCAGCATTTT
d_gene: -
abundance: few
v_gene: TRBV7-9
j_gene: TRBJ1-5

CDR3aa: CASSHSAQPREQYF
CDR3nt: TGTGCCAGCAGCCACAGCGCCCAACCGCGGGAGCAGTACTTC
d_gene: -
abundance: few
v_gene: TRBV3-1
j_gene: TRBJ2-7

CDR3aa: CASSLVAGPNYEQYF
CDR3nt: TGCGCCAGCAGCTTGGTGGCCGGGCCAAATTACGAGCAGTACTTC
d_gene: -
abundance: -
v_gene: TRBV5-1
j_gene: TRBJ2-7

CDR3aa: CSARANLGSGSSYEQYF
CDR3nt: TGCAGTGCTAGAGCCAATCTCGGTAGCGGGAGCTCCTACGAGCAGTACTTC
d_gene: TRBD2
abundance: -
v_gene: TRBV20-1
j_gene: TRBJ2-7

CDR3aa: CASSQVPGLGYEQFF
CDR3nt: TGTGCCAGCAGCCAAGTCCCCGGTCTCGGGTATGAGCAGTTCTTC
d_gene: -
abundance: -
v_gene: TRBV3-1
j_gene: TRBJ2-1

CDR3aa: CSARHPGSDTQYF
CDR3nt: TGCAGTGCGAGACATCCGGGGTCAGATACGCAGTATTTT
d_gene: -
abundance: -
v_gene: TRBV20-1
j_gene: TRBJ2-3

CDR3aa: CASSQERTGWDEQFF
CDR3nt: TGTGCCAGCAGCCAAGAAAGGACGGGATGGGATGAGCAGTTCTTC
d_gene: -
abundance: few
v_gene: TRBV4-2
j_gene: TRBJ2-1

CDR3aa: CASSLVGLSTDTQYF
CDR3nt: TGTGCCAGCAGCTTAGTGGGTCTTAGCACAGATACGCAGTATTTT
d_gene: -
abundance: few
v_gene: TRBV7-2
j_gene: TRBJ2-3

CDR3aa: CASSQELAINEQFF
CDR3nt: TGTGCCAGCAGCCAAGAACTAGCTATCAATGAGCAGTTCTTC
d_gene: -
abundance: few
v_gene: TRBV14
j_gene: TRBJ2-1

CDR3aa: CASSLEAGGSNEQFF
CDR3nt: TGCGCCAGCAGCTTGGAGGCAGGAGGGAGCAATGAGCAGTTCTTC
d_gene: -
abundance: few
v_gene: TRBV5-1
j_gene: TRBJ2-1

CDR3aa: CASSVGGGRLTEAFF
CDR3nt: TGTGCCAGCAGCGTAGGAGGGGGACGGCTCACTGAAGCTTTCTTT
d_gene: -
abundance: few
v_gene: TRBV9
j_gene: TRBJ1-1

CDR3aa: CASSLGTSDVLTF
CDR3nt: TGTGCCAGCAGCTTAGGGACGTCTGACGTCCTGACTTTC
d_gene: -
abundance: -
v_gene: TRBV7-2
j_gene: TRBJ2-6

CDR3aa: CASSWGQTNTEAFF
CDR3nt: TGCGCCAGCAGCTGGGGACAGACGAACACTGAAGCTTTCTTT
d_gene: TRBD1
abundance: -
v_gene: TRBV5-1
j_gene: TRBJ1-1

CDR3aa: CSALRRGGSNQPQHF
CDR3nt: TGCAGTGCTCTCAGACGGGGGGGTAGCAATCAGCCCCAGCATTTT
d_gene: -
abundance: few
v_gene: TRBV20-1
j_gene: TRBJ1-5

CDR3aa: CASSLTLAGDEETQYF
CDR3nt: TGTGCCAGCAGCTTAACGCTAGCGGGAGACGAAGAGACCCAGTACTTC
d_gene: TRBD2
abundance: few
v_gene: TRBV13
j_gene: TRBJ2-5

CDR3aa: CASSQELMGTGELFF
CDR3nt: TGTGCCAGCAGCCAAGAATTAATGGGTACCGGGGAGCTGTTTTTT
d_gene: -
abundance: many
v_gene: TRBV4-2
j_gene: TRBJ2-2

CDR3aa: CATSGWDRETQYF
CDR3nt: TGTGCCACCAGTGGATGGGACAGAGAGACCCAGTACTTC
d_gene: TRBD1
abundance: few
v_gene: TRBV24-1
j_gene: TRBJ2-5

CDR3aa: CASSGSGGAYGYTF
CDR3nt: TGTGCCAGCAGTGGCTCAGGGGGGGCCTATGGCTACACCTTC
d_gene: TRBD1
abundance: -
v_gene: TRBV2
j_gene: TRBJ1-2

CDR3aa: CSAPLGGNSPSGYTF
CDR3nt: TGCAGTGCTCCCTTGGGGGGAAATTCTCCTAGTGGCTACACCTTC
d_gene: -
abundance: few
v_gene: TRBV20-1
j_gene: TRBJ1-2

CDR3aa: CASSPRGVSYEQYF
CDR3nt: TGCGCCAGCAGCCCTCGGGGGGTTTCCTACGAGCAGTACTTC
d_gene: TRBD2
abundance: few
v_gene: TRBV4-1
j_gene: TRBJ2-7

CDR3aa: CASSSLGGTSPVQYF
CDR3nt: TGTGCCAGTAGCTCACTGGGAGGCACTAGCCCGGTTCAGTACTTC
d_gene: -
abundance: few
v_gene: TRBV19
j_gene: TRBJ2-4

CDR3aa: CASSFGGPSTDTQYF
CDR3nt: TGCGCCAGCAGCTTCGGGGGGCCTAGCACAGATACGCAGTATTTT
d_gene: -
abundance: -
v_gene: TRBV5-1
j_gene: TRBJ2-3

CDR3aa: CASSFSGSSNQPQHF
CDR3nt: TGTGCCAGCAGTTTTTCGGGCAGTAGCAATCAGCCCCAGCATTTT
d_gene: -
abundance: few
v_gene: TRBV12-3/TRBV12-4
j_gene: TRBJ1-5

CDR3aa: CASSLTQGRTGELFF
CDR3nt: TGTGCCAGCAGCTTAACCCAGGGACGGACCGGGGAGCTGTTTTTT
d_gene: -
abundance: -
v_gene: TRBV7-2
j_gene: TRBJ2-2

CDR3aa: CASSLKPDTQYF
CDR3nt: TGTGCCAGCAGCTTGAAACCGGATACGCAGTATTTT
d_gene: -
abundance: few
v_gene: TRBV7-8
j_gene: TRBJ2-3

CDR3aa: CASSPRLAGTKDTQYF
CDR3nt: TGTGCCAGCAGCCCTAGACTAGCGGGGACGAAAGATACGCAGTATTTT
d_gene: TRBD2
abundance: few
v_gene: TRBV5-4
j_gene: TRBJ2-3

CDR3aa: CATSDPTKAGTEAFF
CDR3nt: TGTGCCACCAGTGATCCCACCAAGGCCGGCACTGAAGCTTTCTTT
d_gene: -
abundance: few
v_gene: TRBV24-1
j_gene: TRBJ1-1

CDR3aa: CASSYGRDVGYTF
CDR3nt: TGTGCCAGCAGTTACGGCAGGGATGTCGGCTACACCTTC
d_gene: -
abundance: few
v_gene: TRBV6-2/TRBV6-3
j_gene: TRBJ1-2

CDR3aa: CASSLPQGKSYEQYF
CDR3nt: TGTGCCAGCAGCCTTCCGCAGGGCAAGTCCTACGAGCAGTACTTC
d_gene: -
abundance: many
v_gene: TRBV3-1
j_gene: TRBJ2-7

CDR3aa: CASSFRLGYEQYF
CDR3nt: TGTGCCAGCAGTTTTAGGCTAGGCTACGAGCAGTACTTC
d_gene: -
abundance: -
v_gene: TRBV12-3/TRBV12-4
j_gene: TRBJ2-7

CDR3aa: CSVGEFNQPQHF
CDR3nt: TGCAGCGTTGGCGAATTCAATCAGCCCCAGCATTTT
d_gene: -
abundance: many
v_gene: TRBV29-1
j_gene: TRBJ1-5